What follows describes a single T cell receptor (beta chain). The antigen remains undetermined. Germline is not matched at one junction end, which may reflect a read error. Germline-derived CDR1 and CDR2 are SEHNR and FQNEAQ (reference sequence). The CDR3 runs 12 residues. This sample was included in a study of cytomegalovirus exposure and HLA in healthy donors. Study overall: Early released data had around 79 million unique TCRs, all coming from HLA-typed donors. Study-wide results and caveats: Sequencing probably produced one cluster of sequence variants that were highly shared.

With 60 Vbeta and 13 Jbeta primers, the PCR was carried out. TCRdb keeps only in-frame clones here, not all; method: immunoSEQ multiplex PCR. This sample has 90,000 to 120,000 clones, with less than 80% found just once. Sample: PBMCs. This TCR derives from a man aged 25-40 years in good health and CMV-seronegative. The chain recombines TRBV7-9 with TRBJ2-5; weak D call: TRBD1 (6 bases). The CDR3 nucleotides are TGTTCCAGCAGCTTAGATGAAAGGGGGCAGTACTTC. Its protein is CSSSLDERGQYF. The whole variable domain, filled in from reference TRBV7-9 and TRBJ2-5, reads DTGVSQNPRHKITKRGQNVTFRCDPISEHNRLYWYRQTLGQGPEFLTYFQNEAQLEKSRLLSDRFSAERPKGSFSTLEIQRTEQGDSAMYLCSSSLDERGQYFGPGTRLLVL.